Below, 7 T cell receptor beta chains from the same sample are listed, as sequenced in a study of blood T cell repertoires in COVID-19. Here immunoSEQ multiplex PCR was the method, and the copy in TCRdb shows in-frame clones only, minus some. Here the sample spans 300,000 to 350,000 clones, over 75% being singletons. Sequenced: PBMCs or T cells enriched from blood (not recorded which). These receptors were collected from a man aged 30 to 39 who had recovered from COVID-19.

The chain couples TRBV11-3 to TRBJ1-1; 7 nucleotides line up with TRBD1. The germline CDR1 and CDR2 sequences are SGHNT and YENEEA. The CDR3 consists of 16 residues. V gave up 9 bases and J gave up 1 base; unmatched junction bases: 14. Here the CDR3 DNA reads TGTGCCAGTCAAACTAACAGGGGAGGTACGAACACTGAAGCTTTCTTT. This sequence encodes CASQTNRGGTNTEAFF.

Points on this clone: The same CDR3 can be traced to other DNA sequences in this sample. This chain joins TRBV5-4 and TRBJ2-5; 10 bases match TRBD2. V gave up 1 base and J gave up 5 bases; unmatched junction bases: 5. The CDR3 has 15 amino acids. Germline V lookup: CDR1 SGHNT, CDR2 YYREEE (reference sequence). The CDR3 here is CASSLTSGVEETQYF. CDR3 coding DNA: TGTGCCAGCAGCTTGACTAGCGGGGTGGAGGAGACCCAGTACTTC.

The chain links TRBV7-6 to TRBJ2-3; tentatively, D is TRBD2 (5 bases). CDR3 length: 13 residues. Germline CDR1 is SGHVS and CDR2 is FNYEAQ. Trimming stripped 3 bases from V and 1 base from J, with 5 bases between. The CDR3 is CASSFGGTDTQYF. The CDR3 region has the DNA TGTGCCAGCAGCTTCGGGGGCACAGATACGCAGTATTTT.

The chain uses TRBV5-5 and TRBJ1-2; 10 bases are shared with TRBD1. The V gene end was trimmed by 5 bases and the J gene end by 4 bases; junction bases not matched to a gene: 5. From germline, CDR1 is SGHKS and CDR2 YYEKEE (reference sequence). This CDR3 comprises 14 residues. The CDR3 protein is CASRRQGASYGYTF. The CDR3 DNA reads as TGTGCCAGCAGGCGACAGGGGGCGAGCTATGGCTACACCTTC.

The V call is TRBV27, the J call TRBJ1-2; D not resolved. The V end was cut by 8 bases, the J end by 4 bases, with 11 bases between. Germline CDR1 reads MNHEY; CDR2 reads SMNVEV (reference sequence). The CDR3 consists of 12 residues. Here the CDR3 reads CASPCSGYGYTF. CDR3 nucleotides: TGTGCCAGCCCGTGCTCGGGCTATGGCTACACCTTC.

V gene TRBV28 combines with J gene TRBJ2-1, with 9 bases lining up with TRBD2. V shed 2 bases and J 8 bases; nucleotides not matched to a gene: 7. Germline V gives CDR1 MDHEN, CDR2 SYDVKM. This CDR3 is 15 amino acids long. CDR3 bases: TGTGCCAGCAGTTTAATGGCGGGGGGGCTATATGAGCAGTTCTTC. This encodes CASSLMAGGLYEQFF.

The chain employs TRBV6-5 and TRBJ2-5; 9 bases match TRBD2. The CDR3 extends over 14 amino acids. The V and J ends lost 6 bases and 5 bases, in that order; junction bases with no gene match: 7. CDR1 and CDR2 (germline): MNHEY, SVGAGI. CDR3 nucleotide sequence: TGTGCCAGCAGCTCAGCGGGGGGCCGGGAGACCCAGTACTTC. As protein: CASSSAGGRETQYF.